One sample yielded the 29 T cell receptor beta chains listed below, sequenced in a study of cytomegalovirus exposure and HLA in healthy donors. PCR amplification relied on 60 Vbeta primers (plus 13 Jbeta primers). Assay: immunoSEQ multiplex PCR; the TCRdb copy retains only in-frame clones and omits some. This table holds about 64,000 clones. Input material: PBMCs. The receptors here all came from a woman under 30 in good health and CMV-seronegative.

The chain carries TRBV9 and TRBJ1-2, with a tentative D call TRBD1 (5 bases). The germline V gene has CDR1 SGDLS and CDR2 YYNGEE. This CDR3 comprises 13 residues. V was pared by 5 bases and J by 3 bases, with 11 bases between. Here the CDR3 reads CASRMDTHYGYTF. The DNA for the CDR3 is TGTGCCAGCAGAATGGACACCCACTATGGCTACACCTTC. Filled out from reference TRBV9 and TRBJ1-2, the complete variable domain reads DSGVTQTPKHLITATGQRVTLRCSPRSGDLSVYWYQQSLDQGLQFLIQYYNGEERAKGNILERFSAQQFPDLHSELNLSSLELGDSALYFCASRMDTHYGYTFGSGTRLTVV.

The chain links TRBV2 to TRBJ1-2, with D perhaps TRBD1 (5 bases). CDR3 size: 14 residues. The V gene lost 10 bases and the J gene lost 4 bases, with 19 bases spanning the gap. The germline CDR1 and CDR2 sequences are SNHLY and FYNNEI. In DNA form, the CDR3 reads TGTGCCAACAAGGGGCCGGCAAAGGGCTATGGCTACACCTTC. It is translated as CANKGPAKGYGYTF.

The chain employs TRBV6-5 and TRBJ1-2, with D tentatively TRBD1 (6 bases). Germline-derived CDR1 and CDR2 are MNHEY and SVGAGI. This CDR3 contains 15 residues. V dropped 6 bases and J dropped 0 bases, with 14 bases sitting between them. The DNA of the CDR3 is TGTGCCAGCAGCGAAACCGGGACAACTAACTATGGCTACACCTTC. Translation: CASSETGTTNYGYTF.

The J gene is TRBJ2-2, the V gene TRBV28; D unclear. Trimming took 6 bases from V and 8 from J, leaving 7 bases between them. This CDR3 region has 11 residues. Looked up from germline, CDR1 is MDHEN and CDR2 is SYDVKM. The chain's CDR3 is CASSRWGELFF. The CDR3, as DNA: TGTGCCAGCAGCCGGTGGGGGGAGCTGTTTTTT.

CDR3 bases: TGTGCCAGCAGCCGGACGGAAAGGGGCACCGGGGAGCTGTTTTTT. This codes for CASSRTERGTGELFF. This chain uses TRBV14 with TRBJ2-2; TRBD1 is a possible D gene (5 bases). The V end lost 4 bases, the J end lost 4 bases, and 13 bases lay between the germline ends. The CDR3 totals 15 residues. The germline CDR1 and CDR2 sequences are SGHDN and FVKESK.

The gene calls are TRBV6-5 and TRBJ2-5; D perhaps matches TRBD2 (5 bases). Trimming stripped 0 bases from V and 1 base from J, with 6 bases between. Germline CDR1 MNHEY, CDR2 SVGAGI. The length of the CDR3 is 14 residues. CDR3 coding DNA: TGTGCCAGCAGTTACTCGGGGAGCCAAGAGACCCAGTACTTC. Translating it yields CASSYSGSQETQYF.

The gene calls are TRBV19 and TRBJ2-7, with 8 bases identical to TRBD2. Per germline, CDR1 LNHDA and CDR2 SQIVND (reference sequence). The CDR3 spans 13 residues. The junction had 10 bases not matched to a gene; V was cut back by 7 bases and J by 8 bases. This CDR3 reads CASTTGGAVQQYF. In DNA, the CDR3 is TGTGCCAGTACCACGGGGGGGGCGGTCCAGCAGTACTTC.

J is TRBJ1-2 and V is TRBV9; a weak D match, TRBD1 (5 bases). This CDR3 spans 16 amino acids. CDR1 and CDR2 from the germline V gene are SGDLS and YYNGEE. V was shortened by 4 bases and J by 4 bases, with 20 bases between the two germline ends. Here the CDR3 reads CASSNSKAGKFYGYTF. In DNA, the CDR3 is TGTGCCAGCAGCAATAGCAAGGCAGGGAAGTTCTATGGCTACACCTTC.

V and J are TRBV5-1 and TRBJ2-5, with 12 bases identical to TRBD2. The germline gives CDR1 SGHRS, CDR2 YFSETQ. V shed 4 bases, J shed 4 bases, and the junction held 11 bases outside the gene matches. This CDR3 contains 17 residues. CDR3 loop: CASSIALAGGISETQYF. The CDR3, as DNA: TGCGCCAGCAGCATCGCTCTAGCGGGGGGGATCTCAGAGACCCAGTACTTC.

The rearrangement uses TRBV28 and TRBJ2-5, with 14 bases fitting TRBD2. With 7 bases clipped from V and 4 bases from J, the junction kept 5 bases outside the gene matches. This CDR3 has 15 residues. In germline, CDR1 is MDHEN, CDR2 SYDVKM. CDR3 sequence (DNA): TGTGCCAGCACCGGACTAGCGGGGGGTCTAGAGACCCAGTACTTC. It specifies CASTGLAGGLETQYF. Full variable domain (missing parts from reference TRBV28 and TRBJ2-5): DVKVTQSSRYLVKRTGEKVFLECVQDMDHENMFWYRQDPGLGLRLIYFSYDVKMKEKGDIPEGYSVSREKKERFSLILESASTNQTSMYLCASTGLAGGLETQYFGPGTRLLVL.

This chain links TRBV30 with TRBJ1-4; 7 bases are a match to TRBD1. The germline V gene encodes CDR1 GTSNPN and CDR2 SVGIG (reference sequence). The V gene end was trimmed by 4 bases and the J gene end by 4 bases; junction bases not matched to a gene: 9. This CDR3 is built from 15 residues. CDR3 coding DNA: TGTGCCTGGACCGATAGGGACAGATTTAATGAAAAACTGTTTTTT. It specifies CAWTDRDRFNEKLFF. Combining the CDR3 with reference TRBV30 and TRBJ1-4 gives the whole variable domain SQTIHQWPATLVQPVGSPLSLECTVEGTSNPNLYWYRQAAGRGLQLLFYSVGIGQISSEVPQNLSASRPQDRQFILSSKKLLLSDSGFYLCAWTDRDRFNEKLFFGSGTQLSVL.

V and J are TRBV7-8 and TRBJ2-7; 7 nucleotides match TRBD1. The V gene's germline CDR1 is SGHVS and CDR2 FQNEAQ. The CDR3 is 16 amino acids. V shed 3 bases and J 0 bases; nucleotides not matched to a gene: 8. The CDR3 spells CASSFGQDLSSYEQYF. The CDR3 nucleotides read TGTGCCAGCAGCTTCGGACAGGATCTGAGCTCCTACGAGCAGTACTTC. The full variable domain, its missing parts supplied by reference TRBV7-8 and TRBJ2-7, is GAGVSQSPRYKVAKRGQDVALRCDPISGHVSLFWYQQALGQGPEFLTYFQNEAQLDKSGLPSDRFFAERPEGSVSTLKIQRTQQEDSAVYLCASSFGQDLSSYEQYFGPGTRLTVT.

The chain has TRBV28 and TRBJ2-5; TRBD2 matches at 13 bases. The germline V gene has CDR1 MDHEN and CDR2 SYDVKM. The V segment lost 6 bases and the J segment 5 bases; nucleotides outside the gene matches: 9. This CDR3 contains 16 residues. The CDR3 reads CASSFPWTSGSETQYF. For the CDR3, the DNA is TGTGCCAGCAGCTTTCCCTGGACTAGCGGGAGTGAGACCCAGTACTTC. Full variable domain (missing parts from reference TRBV28 and TRBJ2-5): DVKVTQSSRYLVKRTGEKVFLECVQDMDHENMFWYRQDPGLGLRLIYFSYDVKMKEKGDIPEGYSVSREKKERFSLILESASTNQTSMYLCASSFPWTSGSETQYFGPGTRLLVL.

The rearrangement links TRBV11-3 to TRBJ1-4; D is uncertain. This CDR3 comprises 15 residues. Germline CDR1 SGHNT, CDR2 YENEEA. Trimming cost V 1 base and J 7 bases, with 13 bases left between them. The CDR3 region has the DNA TGTGCCAGCAGCTTAGGGGGAGACGGTAGTGAAAAACTGTTTTTT. Encoded protein: CASSLGGDGSEKLFF.

This sequence joins TRBV5-3 and TRBJ2-3; 10 bases align to TRBD2. TRBV5-3 is identified as an open reading frame with a role that is uncertain. V was pared by 0 bases and J by 2 bases, with 9 bases of the junction left unmatched. CDR3 length: 18 residues. The chain's CDR3 is CARSLGSSGGGSTDTQYF. The CDR3 nucleotides are TGTGCCAGAAGCTTGGGGTCTAGCGGGGGAGGATCCACAGATACGCAGTATTTT.

The chain recombines TRBV14 with TRBJ2-5; TRBD1 might be the D (6 bases). Germline lookup yields CDR1 SGHDN and CDR2 FVKESK. The CDR3 length is 13 residues. The ends were cut back, 8 bases at V and 2 bases at J, with 12 bases in the middle. The CDR3 loop reads CASSRTDQETQYF. As DNA, the CDR3 is TGTGCCAGCTCTAGGACAGATCAAGAGACCCAGTACTTC.

The CDR3 coding sequence is TGCGCCAGCAGCAGCACAGGGAGAGTTTTCTTT. Translating gives CASSSTGRVFF. This chain uses TRBV5-1 with TRBJ1-1; D may be TRBD1 (6 bases). Trimming cost V 4 bases and J 13 bases, with 14 bases left between them. Germline V gives CDR1 SGHRS, CDR2 YFSETQ. The CDR3 consists of 11 residues.

CDR3 sequence (DNA): TGTGCCAGCAGTTACGTCGGGACAGCGACTGAAGCTTTCTTT. Amino acids: CASSYVGTATEAFF. The gene calls are TRBV6-5 and TRBJ1-1; the match to TRBD1 covers 7 bases. Germline CDR1 MNHEY, CDR2 SVGAGI. This CDR3 spans 14 amino acids. With V trimmed by 2 bases and J by 5 bases, 5 bases remained unmatched.

The chain carries TRBV6-1 and TRBJ1-2; the D gene is possibly TRBD1 (6 bases). The germline V gene has CDR1 MNHNS and CDR2 SASEGT. There are 12 residues in the CDR3. V shed 3 bases and J shed 5 bases, with 7 bases lying between them. CDR3: CASSETGYGYTF. The CDR3 DNA reads as TGTGCCAGCAGTGAGACAGGATATGGCTACACCTTC.

The V and J genes are TRBV28 and TRBJ1-2; 7 bases match TRBD1. The CDR3 loop spans 14 amino acids. CDR1 is MDHEN, CDR2 SYDVKM, per germline. V lost 7 bases to trimming and J lost 4 bases; unmatched junction nucleotides: 9. In DNA form, the CDR3 reads TGTGCCAGCACTTCCCAAGGGGGCGCCTATGGCTACACCTTC. It encodes CASTSQGGAYGYTF.

The chain links TRBV2 to TRBJ1-5; TRBD1 agrees at 7 bases. V trimming: 6 bases; J trimming: 2 bases; junction bases outside the gene matches: 1. The CDR3 sequence is 13 residues long. CDR1 and CDR2 from the germline V gene are SNHLY and FYNNEI. CDR3 coding DNA: TGTGCCAGCAGGGGGACAGGCAATCAGCCCCAGCATTTT. Amino acids: CASRGTGNQPQHF. The full variable domain, in which reference TRBV2 and TRBJ1-5 provide the parts outside the CDR3, is EPEVTQTPSHQVTQMGQEVILRCVPISNHLYFYWYRQILGQKVEFLVSFYNNEISEKSEIFDDQFSVERPDGSNFTLKIRSTKLEDSAMYFCASRGTGNQPQHFGDGTRLSIL.

The chain combines TRBV6-5 with TRBJ2-3, with D perhaps TRBD1 (7 bases). The V end was cut by 4 bases, the J end by 0 bases, with 14 bases between. Germline assignment: CDR1 MNHEY and CDR2 SVGAGI. CDR3 length: 16 residues. The chain's CDR3 is CASSSEGARSTDTQYF. The CDR3 DNA reads as TGTGCCAGCAGTTCGGAGGGGGCCAGAAGCACAGATACGCAGTATTTT.

As concerns this clone: The same CDR3 can be traced to other DNA sequences in this sample. The rearrangement links TRBV6-1 to TRBJ1-1; D unclear. From germline, CDR1 is MNHNS and CDR2 SASEGT. The CDR3 spans 14 residues. V was shortened by 5 bases and J by 4 bases, with 14 bases between the two germline ends. Here the CDR3 DNA reads TGTGCCAGCAGTACCCTGCGGGCTGGCACTGAAGCTTTCTTT. Translation gives CASSTLRAGTEAFF.

The chain recombines TRBV2 with TRBJ2-5; perhaps TRBD2 as D (6 bases). The CDR3 has 12 residues. Germline CDR1 reads SNHLY; CDR2 reads FYNNEI. V lost 4 bases to trimming and J lost 7 bases, with 10 bases between them. The DNA for the CDR3 is TGTGCCAGCAGTGGGGACGGGGGGACCCAGTACTTC. Its translation is CASSGDGGTQYF.

The V and J genes are TRBV30 and TRBJ1-1; D gene unclear. Trimming stripped 8 bases from V and 2 bases from J, with 12 bases between. The CDR3 contains 12 residues. Germline V CDR1 and CDR2: GTSNPN, SVGIG (reference sequence). CDR3 in DNA: TGTGCCGGAGAGGGCTCAAACACTGAAGCTTTCTTT. It specifies CAGEGSNTEAFF.

The chain joins TRBV4-1 to TRBJ1-5; 10 nucleotides agree with TRBD1. Trimming removed 1 base from V and 0 bases from J; junction bases left unmatched: 3. Looked up from germline, CDR1 is MGHRA and CDR2 is YSYEKL. This CDR3 contains 17 residues. CDR3 DNA: TGCGCCAGCAGCCAAGGGGACAGGGGCGATAGCAATCAGCCCCAGCATTTT. This codes for CASSQGDRGDSNQPQHF.

The chain has TRBV6-5 and TRBJ2-7; D unresolved. Germline-derived CDR1 and CDR2 are MNHEY and SVGAGI. This CDR3 contains 14 residues. V was clipped by 5 bases and J by 5 bases, with 16 bases between them. For the CDR3, the DNA is TGTGCCAGCAGTGGTAAAGTACGGGTTAACGAGCAGTACTTC. The encoded protein is CASSGKVRVNEQYF.

For this clone: One end of the junction does not line up with germline, which may come from a read error. V is TRBV5-1 and J is TRBJ2-3; 7 bases are shared with TRBD1. The germline gives CDR1 SGHRS, CDR2 YFSETQ. The CDR3 runs 14 residues. CDR3: CASSLRQGTDKQYF. The DNA for the CDR3 is TGCGCCAGCAGCTTAAGACAGGGAACAGATAAGCAGTATTTT.

The chain links TRBV25-1 to TRBJ1-1, with unresolved D. The CDR3 contains 14 residues. Trimming left V 3 bases short and J 3 bases short, with 11 bases between. Germline V gene sequence: CDR1 MGHDK, CDR2 SYGVNS. The CDR3 here is CASSDRQVDTEAFF. CDR3 in DNA: TGTGCCAGCAGTGATCGGCAGGTGGACACTGAAGCTTTCTTT. The whole variable domain, filled in from reference TRBV25-1 and TRBJ1-1, reads EADIYQTPRYLVIGTGKKITLECSQTMGHDKMYWYQQDPGMELHLIHYSYGVNSTEKGDLSSESTVSRIRTEHFPLTLESARPSHTSQYLCASSDRQVDTEAFFGQGTRLTVV.